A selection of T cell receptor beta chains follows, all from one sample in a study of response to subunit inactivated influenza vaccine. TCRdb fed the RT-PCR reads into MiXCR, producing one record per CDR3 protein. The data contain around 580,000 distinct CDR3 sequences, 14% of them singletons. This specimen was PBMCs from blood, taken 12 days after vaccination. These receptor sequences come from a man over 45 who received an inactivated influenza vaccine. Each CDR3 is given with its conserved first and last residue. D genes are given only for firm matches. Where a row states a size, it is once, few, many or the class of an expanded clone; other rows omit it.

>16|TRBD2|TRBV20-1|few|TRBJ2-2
TGCAGTGCTAACGACCGGGACTACCTGAACACCGGGGAGCTGTTTTTT
CSANDRDYLNTGELFF
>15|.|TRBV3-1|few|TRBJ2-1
TGTGCCAGCAGCCAAGAACCGGGCCAGTACAATGAGCAGTTCTTC
CASSQEPGQYNEQFF
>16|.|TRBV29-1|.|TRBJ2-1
TGCAGCGTTGAAGGGGAAAACAACCACTACTACAATGAGCAGTTCTTC
CSVEGENNHYYNEQFF
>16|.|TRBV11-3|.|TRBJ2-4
TGTGCCAGCCCCCACGGGGCAGGGCAGTTTGGAAACATTCAGTACTTC
CASPHGAGQFGNIQYF
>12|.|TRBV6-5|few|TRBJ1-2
TGTGCCAGCCACCAACAGGCCTATGGCTACACCTTC
CASHQQAYGYTF
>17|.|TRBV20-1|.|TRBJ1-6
TGCAGTGCTAGAGATCCCACAACGACAAGGGCAAATTCACCCCTCCACTTT
CSARDPTTTRANSPLHF
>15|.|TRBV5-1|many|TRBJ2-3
TGCGCCAGCAGTCCAACTTCCGCCCGGGGAGGTACGCAGTATTTT
CASSPTSARGGTQYF
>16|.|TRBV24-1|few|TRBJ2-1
TGTGCCACCAGTGATCCCGGGACTGACTCCTACAATGAGCAGTTCTTC
CATSDPGTDSYNEQFF
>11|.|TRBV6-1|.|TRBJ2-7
TGTGCCAGCGCCTGGACCTACGAGCAGTACTTC
CASAWTYEQYF
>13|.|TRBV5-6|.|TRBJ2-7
TGTGCCAGCAGCTTGGAAGACGGCTACGAGCAGTACTTC
CASSLEDGYEQYF
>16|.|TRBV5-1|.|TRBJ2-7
TGCGCCAGCAGCCCGGGACTCCCCCTCTACTACTACGAGCAGTACTTC
CASSPGLPLYYYEQYF
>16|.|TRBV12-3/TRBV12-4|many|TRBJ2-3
TGTGCCAGCAGTTTAGCAAGACAGATTAGCACAGATACGCAGTATTTT
CASSLARQISTDTQYF
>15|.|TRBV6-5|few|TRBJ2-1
TGTGCCAGCAGTTACGCCGCCGCCTCCTACAATGAGCAGTTCTTC
CASSYAAASYNEQFF
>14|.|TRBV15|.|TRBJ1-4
TGTGCCACCAGCAGTTTAAATTCAGGGCCGAAACTGTTTTTT
CATSSLNSGPKLFF
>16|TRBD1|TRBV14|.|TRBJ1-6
TGTGCCAGCAGCCAAAGAATGGGACAGGGAAATTCACCCCTCCACTTT
CASSQRMGQGNSPLHF
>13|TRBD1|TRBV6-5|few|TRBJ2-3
TGTGCCAGCAGTTACTCCGGACAGGGTACGCAGTATTTT
CASSYSGQGTQYF
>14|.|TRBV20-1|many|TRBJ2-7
TGCAGTGCTAGAGAAGGTTGGGACTCCTACGAGCAGTACTTC
CSAREGWDSYEQYF
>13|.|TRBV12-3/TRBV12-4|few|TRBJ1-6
TGTGCCAGCAGTCCTCGGGTGGGTTCACCCCTCCACTTT
CASSPRVGSPLHF
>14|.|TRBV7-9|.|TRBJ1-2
TGTGCCAGCAGCTTAACCGGGCCAGGCGATGGCTACACCTTC
CASSLTGPGDGYTF
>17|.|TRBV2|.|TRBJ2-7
TGTGCCAGCAGACTACCCCCTGGGGCTGGGAGCTCCTACGAGCAGTACTTC
CASRLPPGAGSSYEQYF
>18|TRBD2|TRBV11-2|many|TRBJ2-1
TGTGCCAGCAGCTTACTTGCGGGGGGGCTCTCCGCATCCAATGAGCAGTTCTTC
CASSLLAGGLSASNEQFF
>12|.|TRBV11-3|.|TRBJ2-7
TGTGCCAGCAGCGAGAACAGCTACGAGCAGTACTTC
CASSENSYEQYF
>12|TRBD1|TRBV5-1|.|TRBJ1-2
TGCGCCAGCAGAGGGACAGGGAATGGCTACACCTTC
CASRGTGNGYTF
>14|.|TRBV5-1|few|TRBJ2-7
TGCGCCAGCAGCTTGGGGTGGGTCCCCTACGAGCAGTACTTC
CASSLGWVPYEQYF
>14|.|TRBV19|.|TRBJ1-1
TGTGCCAGTAGTATTTCCGGGGGGCCAAGGGCAGCTTTCTTT
CASSISGGPRAAFF
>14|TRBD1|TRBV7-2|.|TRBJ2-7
TGTGCCAGCAGCTTACCGAGCAGGGGGCCCGAGCAGTACTTC
CASSLPSRGPEQYF
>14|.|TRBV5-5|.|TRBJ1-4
TGTGCCAGCAGCGGAGGCCCTGGGACGGAGGAACTGTTTTTT
CASSGGPGTEELFF
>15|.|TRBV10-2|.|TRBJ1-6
TGCGCCAGCAGTGAAGGAAGTGGGTATAATTCACCCCTCCACTTT
CASSEGSGYNSPLHF
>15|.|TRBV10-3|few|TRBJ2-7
TGTGCCATCAGTGACCTGGGTGGGGCCGCCTACGAGCAGTACTTC
CAISDLGGAAYEQYF
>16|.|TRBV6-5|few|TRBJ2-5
TGTGCCAGCAGTTACGATGTTGTGGGGGGCAAAGAGACCCAGTACTTC
CASSYDVVGGKETQYF
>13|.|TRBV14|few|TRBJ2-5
TGTGCCAGCGGTTCAAGGGGGAAAGAGACCCAGTACTTC
CASGSRGKETQYF
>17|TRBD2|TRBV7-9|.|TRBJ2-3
TGTGCCAGCAGCTCACCACTAGCGGGAGTTGAGACAGATACGCAGTATTTT
CASSSPLAGVETDTQYF
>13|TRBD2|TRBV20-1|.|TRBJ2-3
TGCAGTGGTGGAGCGGGGGGAACAGATACGCAGTATTTT
CSGGAGGTDTQYF
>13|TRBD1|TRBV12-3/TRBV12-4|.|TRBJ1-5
TGTGCCAGCAGTCCCGGGACAGTCCAGCCCCAGCATTTT
CASSPGTVQPQHF
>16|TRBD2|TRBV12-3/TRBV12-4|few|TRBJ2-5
TGTGCCAGCAGTTTCTTCCCAGCGGGGGGGCGAGAGACCCAGTACTTC
CASSFFPAGGRETQYF
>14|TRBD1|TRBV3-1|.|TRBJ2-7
TGTGCCAGCAGCCGGGCAGGGGGAACCTACGAGCAGTACTTC
CASSRAGGTYEQYF
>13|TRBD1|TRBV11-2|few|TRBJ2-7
TGTGCCAGCAGCCATGGACAGGGTAACGAGCAGTACTTC
CASSHGQGNEQYF
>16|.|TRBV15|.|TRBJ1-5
TGTGCCACCAGCAGAGGGGAAGGGGTGGGCAATCAGCCCCAGCATTTT
CATSRGEGVGNQPQHF
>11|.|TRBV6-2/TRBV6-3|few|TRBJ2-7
TGTGCCATCCAAGACGGCTACGAGCAGTACTTC
CAIQDGYEQYF
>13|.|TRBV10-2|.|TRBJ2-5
TGCGCCAGCAGTGCCTACAGCCAAGAGACCCAGTACTTC
CASSAYSQETQYF
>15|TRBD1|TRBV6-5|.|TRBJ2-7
TGTGCCAGCAGTTACACCGGGACAGTGATCTACGAGCAGTACTTC
CASSYTGTVIYEQYF
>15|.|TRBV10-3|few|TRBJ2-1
TGTGCCATCAGTGAACGCGCGAACTCCTACAATGAGCAGTTCTTC
CAISERANSYNEQFF
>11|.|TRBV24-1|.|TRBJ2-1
TGTGCCACCAGTTCTCTTACCGAGCAGTTCTTC
CATSSLTEQFF
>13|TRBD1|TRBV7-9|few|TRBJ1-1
TGTGCCAGCAGCTTAGCCGACAGGGTTCCCGCTTTCTTT
CASSLADRVPAFF
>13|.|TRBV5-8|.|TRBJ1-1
TGTGCCAGCAATACAGGGTTCAACACTGAAGCTTTCTTT
CASNTGFNTEAFF
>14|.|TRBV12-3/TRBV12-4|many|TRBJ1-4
TGTGCCAGCAGTTTAGCGCTTAGTGGTGAAAAACTGTTTTTT
CASSLALSGEKLFF
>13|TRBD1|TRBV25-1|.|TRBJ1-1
TGTGCCCGGGACAGGGGGCCGAACACTGAAGCTTTCTTT
CARDRGPNTEAFF
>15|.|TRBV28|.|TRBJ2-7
TGTGCCAGCAGTTTGGGTGGCAGGGGACGGAACGAGCAGTACTTC
CASSLGGRGRNEQYF